This section outlines one TCR beta chain sequence together with its context. Its matching antigen is unknown. There were likely unrecorded immune exposures, though donors were nominally healthy when sampled. This entry is derived from a study of cytomegalovirus exposure and HLA in healthy donors. Study results and limitations: By a later analysis, the bulk of CMV-associated TCR beta chains appeared HLA-restricted.

The PCR was carried out with 60 Vbeta primers and 13 Jbeta primers. Data came from immunoSEQ multiplex PCR; TCRdb stores just in-frame clones and leaves some out. The profile shows 75,000 to 100,000 clones, roughly 80% of them singletons. This TCR was sampled from a man aged 55 to 70 in good health and CMV-seropositive. Sequenced input: PBMCs.

The CDR3 DNA follows: TGTGCCAGCAGCCCCTCTAGCGGGGCCTACAATGAGCAGTTCTTC. Residues: CASSPSSGAYNEQFF. The chain combines TRBV27 with TRBJ2-1; the match to TRBD2 covers 9 bases. V lost 6 bases to trimming and J lost 2 bases; unmatched junction nucleotides: 5. Per the germline V gene, CDR1 is MNHEY and CDR2 is SMNVEV (reference sequence). The CDR3 is made up of 15 amino acids.